This passage covers 3 T cell receptor beta chains from one sample sequenced in a study of shared clonotypes between healthy human individuals. Repertoires were generated with immunoSEQ multiplex PCR, while TCRdb's copy carries only in-frame clones and drops some. Of some 470,000 clones listed, 75% to 85% are singletons. The material sequenced was PBMCs. The receptors here all came from a woman in her 40s in good health. Some clones in this sample may be carry-over from other donors' samples.

In its sample, this clone was seen a few times. The V and J genes are TRBV2 and TRBJ2-3; 10 positions agree with TRBD1. Germline-derived CDR1 and CDR2 are SNHLY and FYNNEI. This CDR3 is built from 14 residues. V was pared by 10 bases and J by 3 bases, with 7 bases of the junction left unmatched. CDR3 region: CATSLDRGTDTQYF. As DNA, the CDR3 is TGTGCCACCTCCTTGGACAGGGGGACAGATACGCAGTATTTT.

The table lists this clone with a count of one. The chain links TRBV18 to TRBJ1-5; D might be TRBD1 (5 bases). The CDR3 consists of 15 residues. Germline CDR1 and CDR2: KGHSH and LQKENI. Trimming shortened V by 3 bases and J by 2 bases, and 11 bases separated the two germline ends. DNA of the CDR3: TGTGCCAGCTCACCCTCCCCAGGGCGCAATCAGCCCCAGCATTTT. Residues: CASSPSPGRNQPQHF.

V is TRBV28 and J is TRBJ1-2, with a tentative D call TRBD1 (5 bases). The CDR3 length is 13 residues. V lost 6 bases and J lost 6, with 14 bases in between. Germline V gene lookup returns CDR1 MDHEN and CDR2 SYDVKM. DNA for the CDR3: TGTGCCAGCAGAACAGGACAAGAGGATGGCTACACCTTC. Amino acid sequence: CASRTGQEDGYTF.